This T cell receptor (beta chain) was found in a study of T cells in Graves' hyperthyroidism and ophthalmopathy. Lactation, pregnancy, other autoimmune disease or uncontrolled infection led to exclusion of patients. Diagnosis rested on symptoms, serum thyroxine and TRAb, thyroid ultrasound, and orbital computed tomography. Notes on this clonotype: Antigen unknown.

Trimming removed 8 bases at V and 6 bases at J, with 19 bases between. Germline CDR1 is MGHDK and CDR2 is SYGVNS. This CDR3 has 14 amino acids. Using RNA transcripts as the source, TCR beta CDR3 regions were amplified. In the first-round RT-PCR of the TCR CDR3, the HTBI primer set was used. TCRdb used MiXCR to reprocess the multiplex PCR reads, holding one entry per CDR3 protein. The sample yields 550,000 to 600,000 distinct CDR3 sequences, around 42% seen once. Points from the study as a whole: Most thyroid clonotypes that were expanded above 0.001 also turned up in blood.

Sequenced: peripheral blood or thyroid tissue (not recorded which). This sequence was found in an adult woman with Graves' disease, either hyperthyroidism or ophthalmopathy (not recorded which). The chain links TRBV25-1 to TRBJ1-1; no firm D call. The DNA for the CDR3 is TGTGCCAGCGGCGGTTACAGCGGGTGGCCTGAAGCTTTCTTT. Amino acid sequence: CASGGYSGWPEAFF. The variable domain in full, with the rest retrieved from reference TRBV25-1 and TRBJ1-1, is EADIYQTPRYLVIGTGKKITLECSQTMGHDKMYWYQQDPGMELHLIHYSYGVNSTEKGDLSSESTVSRIRTEHFPLTLESARPSHTSQYLCASGGYSGWPEAFFGQGTRLTVV.